Presented here are 23 T cell receptor beta chains from one specimen sequenced in a study of blood T cell repertoires in COVID-19. Clones were sequenced by immunoSEQ multiplex PCR, and TCRdb holds only the in-frame ones, with some missing. The sample holds 410,000 or so clones, about 89% seen once. What was sequenced was peripheral blood. The receptors originated from a woman in her forties with COVID-19, enrolled during active disease.

This clone has just one count. The rearrangement links TRBV27 to TRBJ2-1, with D possibly being TRBD2 (5 bases). V gave up 5 bases and J gave up 6 bases, with 8 bases separating them. Germline V gives CDR1 MNHEY, CDR2 SMNVEV (reference sequence). The CDR3 consists of 12 residues. CDR3 protein: CASSIGSNEQFF. CDR3 DNA sequence: TGTGCCAGCAGTATAGGGAGCAATGAGCAGTTCTTC.

The chain links TRBV5-1 to TRBJ2-6; 7 bases are shared with TRBD1. CDR1 is SGHRS, CDR2 YFSETQ, per germline. V lost 4 bases to trimming and J lost 0 bases; unmatched junction nucleotides: 7. The CDR3 totals 17 residues. CDR3 in amino acids: CASSPTGLGSGANVLTF. CDR3 in DNA: TGCGCCAGCAGCCCGACAGGGTTGGGCTCTGGGGCCAACGTCCTGACTTTC.

This CDR3 reads CASSQDNRVGTGELFF. The CDR3 region has the DNA TGCGCCAGCAGCCAAGATAACAGGGTGGGCACCGGGGAGCTGTTTTTT. V usage is TRBV4-3 and J usage is TRBJ2-2; D is possibly TRBD1 (6 bases). The germline CDR1 and CDR2 sequences are LGHNA and YSLEER. This CDR3 is 16 amino acids long. V lost 0 bases and J 4 bases, leaving 12 bases between the germline ends.

This clone was counted only a few times. This chain connects TRBV27 to TRBJ2-5; TRBD1 might be the D (6 bases). Germline loops: CDR1 MNHEY, CDR2 SMNVEV (reference sequence). The CDR3 extends over 14 amino acids. The ends were cut back, 3 bases at V and 5 bases at J, with 13 bases in the middle. The CDR3 region is CASSFVQGGETQYF. CDR3 DNA sequence: TGTGCCAGCAGTTTCGTACAGGGCGGGGAGACCCAGTACTTC.

The rearrangement uses TRBV6-2 or TRBV6-3 and TRBJ1-2; D remains ambiguous. CDR3 length equals 16 residues. Germline V lookup: CDR1 MNHEY, CDR2 SVGEGT. V dropped 0 bases and J dropped 7 bases, with 18 bases sitting between them. CDR3 loop: CASSYSAGIGSVGYTF. Here the CDR3 DNA reads TGTGCCAGCAGTTACTCCGCGGGGATTGGGTCGGTTGGCTACACCTTC.

This clone was found a few times. This chain joins TRBV10-3 and TRBJ1-2; tentative D call: TRBD1 (6 bases). In germline, CDR1 is ENHRY, CDR2 SYGVKD. This CDR3 comprises 13 residues. V was shortened by 7 bases and J by 6 bases, with 15 bases between the two germline ends. The CDR3 protein is CAITMDSDDGYTF. The CDR3 DNA follows: TGTGCCATCACCATGGACAGCGACGATGGCTACACCTTC.

The gene calls are TRBV4-1 and TRBJ1-5; D is undetermined. This CDR3 comprises 16 residues. V lost 1 base to trimming and J lost 2 bases, with 12 bases between them. Germline values: CDR1 MGHRA, CDR2 YSYEKL. CDR3: CASSQAGNMGNQPQHF. CDR3 nucleotide sequence: TGCGCCAGCAGCCAAGCGGGGAATATGGGCAATCAGCCCCAGCATTTT.

The V and J genes are TRBV6-6 and TRBJ2-3; 8 positions match TRBD1. The CDR3 has 16 amino acids. V lost 6 bases and J lost 0; bases outside the gene matches: 8. CDR1 is MNHNY, CDR2 SVGAGI, per germline (reference sequence). CDR3 sequence reads: CASRPGQGWSTDTQYF. The CDR3 region has the DNA TGTGCCAGCAGGCCCGGACAGGGTTGGAGCACAGATACGCAGTATTTT.

The chain has TRBV5-1 and TRBJ1-1, with D unresolved. The CDR3 length is 17 residues. In germline, CDR1 is SGHRS, CDR2 YFSETQ. V gave up 0 bases and J gave up 0 bases, with 15 bases separating them. The CDR3 DNA is TGCGCCAGCAGCTTGGCAGGTATCCTTGGTATGAACACTGAAGCTTTCTTT. Its protein product is CASSLAGILGMNTEAFF.

The genes are TRBV7-2 and TRBJ2-7; TRBD1 matches at 9 bases. With 1 base clipped from V and 5 bases from J, the junction kept 9 bases outside the gene matches. The CDR3 has 16 residues. Germline CDR1 reads SGHTA; CDR2 reads FQGNSA. The CDR3 DNA is TGTGCCAGCAGCTTAGGCATCGGGACAGGGTACCACGAGCAGTACTTC. This gives the protein CASSLGIGTGYHEQYF.

The rearrangement links TRBV29-1 to TRBJ1-1; D not resolved. V lost 3 bases to trimming and J lost 1 base, with 9 bases between them. Germline V gives CDR1 SQVTM, CDR2 ANQGSEA. The CDR3 spans 13 residues. In DNA form, the CDR3 reads TGCAGCGTTGAGGGGAGGCCGAACACTGAAGCTTTCTTT. Translating gives CSVEGRPNTEAFF.

This chain connects TRBV18 to TRBJ1-2, with 8 bases aligning to TRBD1. V dropped 5 bases and J dropped 5; count of bases not matched to a gene: 13. The CDR3 length is 16 residues. Germline CDR1 is KGHSH and CDR2 is LQKENI. CDR3 residues: CASSRSNTGGAYGYTF. The CDR3 nucleotides read TGTGCCAGCTCAAGGAGTAACACAGGGGGTGCTTATGGCTACACCTTC.

The chain carries TRBV9 and TRBJ2-7; TRBD1 might be the D (6 bases). Trimming stripped 2 bases from V and 5 bases from J, with 11 bases between. CDR1 is SGDLS, CDR2 YYNGEE, per germline. The CDR3 has 13 residues. The CDR3 here is CASSVRQDHEQYF. The CDR3 nucleotides read TGTGCCAGCAGCGTCCGACAGGACCACGAGCAGTACTTC.

The chain links TRBV14 to TRBJ1-2; TRBD1 is a possible D gene (5 bases). Germline V gene lookup returns CDR1 SGHDN and CDR2 FVKESK. The length of the CDR3 is 17 residues. With 1 base removed from V and 6 bases from J, the gap between germline ends came to 21 bases. The DNA for the CDR3 is TGTGCCAGCAGCCAAGCTTACCCCGGGGCAGGGAGGGATGGCTACACCTTC. It encodes CASSQAYPGAGRDGYTF.

This clone has a single count. This chain uses TRBV28 with TRBJ1-2; no reliable D call. The V end was cut by 3 bases, the J end by 2 bases, with 7 bases between. The CDR3 consists of 13 residues. Per the germline V gene, CDR1 is MDHEN and CDR2 is SYDVKM. In DNA form, the CDR3 reads TGTGCCAGCAGTTTTGGAGAGAACTATGGCTACACCTTC. Amino acids: CASSFGENYGYTF.

A remark on this clone: Other DNA sequences from this sample encode an identical CDR3 as well. This chain uses TRBV5-4 with TRBJ1-6; no clear D gene. The V end was cut by 2 bases, the J end by 0 bases, with 6 bases between. The CDR3 loop spans 15 amino acids. Germline CDR1 reads SGHNT; CDR2 reads YYREEE (reference sequence). The CDR3 nucleotides read TGTGCCAGCAGCTTCGGGAGCTCCTATAATTCACCCCTCCACTTT. It encodes CASSFGSSYNSPLHF.

The gene calls are TRBV6-6 and TRBJ1-2, with D uncertain. V lost 3 bases and J lost 8, with 13 bases in between. This CDR3 has 13 residues. The V gene's germline CDR1 is MNHNY and CDR2 SVGAGI (reference sequence). CDR3 sequence reads: CASSYSNLAGYTF. CDR3 coding DNA: TGTGCCAGCAGTTATTCCAACCTAGCCGGCTACACCTTC.

The gene calls are TRBV28 and TRBJ1-2; D perhaps matches TRBD1 (5 bases). The germline gives CDR1 MDHEN, CDR2 SYDVKM. This CDR3 has 14 amino acids. Trimming removed 3 bases at V and 2 bases at J, with 10 bases between. The CDR3 protein is CASSLIQGNYGYTF. The CDR3 nucleotides are TGTGCCAGCAGTTTGATCCAGGGCAACTATGGCTACACCTTC.

This sequence joins TRBV20-1 and TRBJ2-3; 9 positions agree with TRBD2. Germline values: CDR1 DFQATT, CDR2 SNEGSKA (reference sequence). The CDR3 contains 18 residues. J lost 5 bases, V lost 3 bases, and 18 bases had no gene match. The CDR3 loop is CSASGGRIAGVRGDTQYF. Written as DNA, the CDR3 is TGCAGTGCTAGTGGGGGGCGGATAGCGGGAGTTCGAGGAGATACGCAGTATTTT.

The chain uses TRBV7-2 and TRBJ1-3, with D maybe TRBD1 (5 bases). The CDR3 has 14 residues. The germline V and J ends were trimmed by 5 bases and 8 bases, with 16 bases remaining between them. The germline gives CDR1 SGHTA, CDR2 FQGNSA. CDR3 sequence: CASSLTGPGDTIYF. As DNA, the CDR3 is TGTGCCAGCAGCCTCACAGGCCCGGGGGACACCATATATTTT.

V gene TRBV3-1 (or the pseudogene TRBV3-2) combines with J gene TRBJ2-5; 13 bases match TRBD2. Germline V gives CDR1 LGHDT, CDR2 YNNKEL (reference sequence). V was clipped by 1 base and J by 4 bases; unmatched bases: 0. The CDR3 contains 15 residues. The CDR3 protein is CASSQGLAGGETQYF. CDR3 nucleotide sequence: TGTGCCAGCAGCCAAGGACTAGCGGGGGGAGAGACCCAGTACTTC.

The V gene is TRBV5-4, the J gene TRBJ2-3, with 9 bases identical to TRBD2. CDR3 length equals 16 residues. V was pared by 7 bases and J by 4 bases, with 13 bases of the junction left unmatched. Germline lookup yields CDR1 SGHNT and CDR2 YYREEE (reference sequence). CDR3 region: CASYRDPGLASDTQYF. For the CDR3, the DNA is TGTGCCAGCTACAGAGATCCGGGACTAGCTTCAGATACGCAGTATTTT.

J is TRBJ1-4 and V is TRBV19, with D hard to call. The CDR3 contains 10 residues. V shed 7 bases and J shed 8 bases, with 5 bases lying between them. Germline V gene sequence: CDR1 LNHDA, CDR2 SQIVND (reference sequence). CDR3 in amino acids: CASNGEKLFF. The CDR3 nucleotides are TGTGCCAGTAATGGCGAAAAACTGTTTTTT.